This T cell receptor (beta chain) was sequenced in a study of T-cell memory formation after mild COVID-19. The germline V and J ends were trimmed by 3 bases and 0 bases, with 13 bases remaining between them. The germline CDR1 and CDR2 sequences are SNHLY and FYNNEI. The CDR3 has 16 residues. In TCRdb, the 5' RACE reads were re-called with MiXCR into one record per CDR3 protein. The table shows over 350,000 distinct CDR3 sequences, with approximately 24% occurring only once. Sequenced input: PBMCs or a T cell subset sorted from them (not recorded which). The chain combines TRBV2 with TRBJ2-3; D not resolved. The TCR comes from an adult woman who had mild COVID-19 (a few samples of this study predate the infection). Cell type and time point are not known. The CDR3 DNA sequence: TGTGCCAGCAGTGACGGTTTGGGATTTAGCACAGATACGCAGTATTTT. This gives the protein CASSDGLGFSTDTQYF.